The entry below describes one TCR beta chain. Its specificity is unknown. It may be a read error: a sequence one base away is much more abundant. Methods described previously, with TCR primers listed, were used for bulk TCR libraries. TCRdb analysed the PCR reads with MiXCR anew, one entry per CDR3 protein. The sample includes hundreds of thousands of distinct CDR3 sequences, roughly 27% of them seen just once. This entry is derived from a study of molecular identifiers for immune sequencing clone quantification. Turning to the study itself: In the replicates, RNA derived from around 20,000 or 99,000 naive CD8 cells was divided into five parts, and four were sequenced.

The CDR3 has 12 residues. Germline CDR1 and CDR2: SEHNR and FQNEAQ (reference sequence). Trimming removed 7 bases from V and 6 bases from J, with 13 bases in between. The study's findings and limits: Identical TCR molecules that share a barcode could lead to an underestimation of highly expanded clone sizes.

The sequenced material came from naive CD8+ T cells from blood, with Jurkat cell RNA spiked in. Described subset: FACS-sorted CD8+CD4-CCR7+CD45RA+ naive T cells. This clonotype was obtained from a human donor in good health. Some libraries in this study had Jurkat cell RNA spiked in. The chain joins TRBV7-9 to TRBJ2-7, with D perhaps TRBD2 (6 bases). Written as DNA, the CDR3 is TGTGCCAGCACCCAGGGAGGCGGCGAGCAGTACTTC. This codes for CASTQGGGEQYF.